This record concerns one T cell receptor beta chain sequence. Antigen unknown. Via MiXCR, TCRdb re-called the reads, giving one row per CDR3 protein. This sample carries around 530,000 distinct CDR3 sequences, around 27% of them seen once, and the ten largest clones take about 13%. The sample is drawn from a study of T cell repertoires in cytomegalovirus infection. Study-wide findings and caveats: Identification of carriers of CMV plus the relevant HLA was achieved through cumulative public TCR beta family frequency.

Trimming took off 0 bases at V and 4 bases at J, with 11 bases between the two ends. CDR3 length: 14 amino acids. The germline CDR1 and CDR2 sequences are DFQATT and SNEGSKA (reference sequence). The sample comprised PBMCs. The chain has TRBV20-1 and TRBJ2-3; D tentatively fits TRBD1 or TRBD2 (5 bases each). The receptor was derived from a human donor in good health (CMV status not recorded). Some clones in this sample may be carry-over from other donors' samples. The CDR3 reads CSARDPRGPDTQYF. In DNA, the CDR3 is TGCAGTGCTAGAGATCCCCGGGGACCAGATACGCAGTATTTT.